Listed here is a single T cell receptor beta chain. Its antigen is unknown. Sequenced by immunoSEQ multiplex PCR; TCRdb stores in-frame clones only, minus some. The sample carries about 160,000 clones, under 90% recorded once. The source of the sample is a study of cytomegalovirus exposure and HLA in healthy donors. In the study overall: Per a later analysis, the roughly 690 first-cohort and 110 or so validation repertoires shared one platform.

Whole-study results and caveats: The authors enumerated around 150 TCR beta chains as linked to cytomegalovirus. While the bulk of TCR sequences proved rare, some public TCRs turned up in many donors.

The TCR was taken from a man in his late teens or twenties in good health and CMV-seropositive. The sample taken for sequencing was PBMCs.

The CDR3 loop is CASSLVTQGNGYTF. The CDR3 DNA follows: TGTGCCAGCAGCTTAGTCACACAGGGGAATGGCTACACCTTC. The rearrangement links TRBV7-9 to TRBJ1-2; 7 bases match TRBD1. The CDR3 consists of 14 residues. Germline CDR1 is SEHNR and CDR2 is FQNEAQ (reference sequence). The V and J ends lost 1 base and 6 bases, in that order; junction bases with no gene match: 5.